These 5 T cell receptor beta chains came from one sample sequenced in a study of cytomegalovirus exposure and HLA in healthy donors. Primers for the PCR totalled 60 Vbeta and 13 Jbeta. Generated by immunoSEQ multiplex PCR, the TCRdb table keeps only in-frame clones and is missing some. The profile shows 110,000 to 150,000 clones, about four fifths of them singletons. Sequencing was performed on PBMCs. The source of these receptors is a young woman in good health and CMV-seropositive.

This chain connects TRBV28 to TRBJ2-1; D unresolved. This CDR3 is built from 11 residues. Germline V gene data show CDR1 as MDHEN and CDR2 as SYDVKM. Between the trimmed V and J ends, which lost 8 bases and 10 bases, there was a span of 12 bases. CDR3 coding DNA: TGTGCCAGCCTACTCCGCGGAGAGCAGTTCTTC. Translating it yields CASLLRGEQFF.

V gene TRBV5-8 combines with J gene TRBJ1-1; 7 positions match TRBD1. Losses at the gene ends were 6 bases for V and 8 bases for J; bases not matched to a gene: 4. CDR1 SGHTS and CDR2 YDEGEE come from the germline V gene. This CDR3 region has 11 residues. The CDR3 sequence is CASIKTGEAFF. DNA for the CDR3: TGTGCCAGCATCAAGACAGGGGAAGCTTTCTTT.

The chain uses TRBV5-1 and TRBJ2-7, with TRBD1 matching 7 bases. Germline V gene sequence: CDR1 SGHRS, CDR2 YFSETQ. CDR3 length equals 15 residues. Losses at the gene ends were 5 bases for V and 1 base for J; bases not matched to a gene: 9. CDR3 sequence reads: CASSTTGAVSYEQYF. DNA for the CDR3: TGCGCCAGCAGTACCACAGGGGCGGTTTCCTACGAGCAGTACTTC.

V gene TRBV5-1 combines with J gene TRBJ2-1; TRBD2 agrees at 11 bases. V shed 4 bases, J shed 7 bases, and the junction held 7 bases outside the gene matches. There are 15 residues in the CDR3. Germline V lookup: CDR1 SGHRS, CDR2 YFSETQ. CDR3 DNA sequence: TGCGCCAGCAGCCCACTAGCGGGGGCGGGGAATGAGCAGTTCTTC. Protein: CASSPLAGAGNEQFF.

The chain joins TRBV10-1 to TRBJ2-5, with D perhaps matching TRBD2 (7 bases). V was cut by 4 bases and J by 4 bases, with 16 bases left in between. Germline assignment: CDR1 WNHNN and CDR2 SYGVQD (reference sequence). There are 15 residues in the CDR3. The DNA of the CDR3 is TGCGCCAGCAGTGCTCGGCCGGGGGGCGCAGAGACCCAGTACTTC. This encodes CASSARPGGAETQYF.